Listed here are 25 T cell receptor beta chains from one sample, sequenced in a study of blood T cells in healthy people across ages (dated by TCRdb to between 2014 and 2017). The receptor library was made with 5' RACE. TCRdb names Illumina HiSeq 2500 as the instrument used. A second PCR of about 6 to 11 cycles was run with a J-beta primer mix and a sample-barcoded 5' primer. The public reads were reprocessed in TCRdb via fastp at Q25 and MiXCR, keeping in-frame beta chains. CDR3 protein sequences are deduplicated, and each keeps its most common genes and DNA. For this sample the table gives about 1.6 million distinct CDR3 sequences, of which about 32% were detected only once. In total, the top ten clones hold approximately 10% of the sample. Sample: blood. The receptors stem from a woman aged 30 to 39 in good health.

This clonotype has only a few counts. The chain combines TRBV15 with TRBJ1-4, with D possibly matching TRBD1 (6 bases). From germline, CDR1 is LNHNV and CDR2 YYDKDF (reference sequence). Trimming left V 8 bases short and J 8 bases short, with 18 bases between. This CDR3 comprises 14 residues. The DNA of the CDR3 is TGTGCCACCCGCACATCGGGGGCGAGGGAAAAACTGTTTTTT. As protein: CATRTSGAREKLFF.

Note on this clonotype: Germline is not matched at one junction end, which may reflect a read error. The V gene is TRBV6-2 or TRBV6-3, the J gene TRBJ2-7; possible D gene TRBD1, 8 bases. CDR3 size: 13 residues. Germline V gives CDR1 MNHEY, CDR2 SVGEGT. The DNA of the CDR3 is TGTGCCTGCAGTTACAGGGGGGGCTACGAGCAGTACTTC. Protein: CACSYRGGYEQYF.

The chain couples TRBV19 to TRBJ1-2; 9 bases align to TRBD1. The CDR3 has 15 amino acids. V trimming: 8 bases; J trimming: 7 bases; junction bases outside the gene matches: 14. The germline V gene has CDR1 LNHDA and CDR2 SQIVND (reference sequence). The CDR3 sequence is CASGLQWTGESGYTF. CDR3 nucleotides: TGTGCCAGTGGTCTGCAGTGGACAGGGGAGAGTGGCTACACCTTC.

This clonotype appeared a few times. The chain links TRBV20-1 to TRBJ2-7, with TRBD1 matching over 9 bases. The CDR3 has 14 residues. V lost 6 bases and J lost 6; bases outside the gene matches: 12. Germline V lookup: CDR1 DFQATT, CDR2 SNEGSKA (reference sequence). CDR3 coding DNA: TGCAGTGCGAGGGACAGGGCGGTTAAGGCCGAGCAGTACTTC. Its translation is CSARDRAVKAEQYF.

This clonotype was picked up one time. The chain's CDR3 is CSAPGLAGELGRTQYF. CDR3 nucleotides: TGCAGTGCTCCTGGACTAGCGGGAGAGTTGGGTAGAACGCAGTATTTT. V usage is TRBV20-1 and J usage is TRBJ2-3; 13 nucleotides line up with TRBD2. The germline CDR1 and CDR2 sequences are DFQATT and SNEGSKA (reference sequence). This CDR3 is built from 16 residues. Losses at the gene ends were 5 bases for V and 9 bases for J; bases not matched to a gene: 14.

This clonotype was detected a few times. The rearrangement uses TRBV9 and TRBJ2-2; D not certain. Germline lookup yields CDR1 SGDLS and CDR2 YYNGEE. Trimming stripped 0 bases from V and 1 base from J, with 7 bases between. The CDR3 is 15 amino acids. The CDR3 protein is CASSVGQRNTGELFF. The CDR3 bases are TGTGCCAGCAGCGTAGGGCAGAGGAACACCGGGGAGCTGTTTTTT.

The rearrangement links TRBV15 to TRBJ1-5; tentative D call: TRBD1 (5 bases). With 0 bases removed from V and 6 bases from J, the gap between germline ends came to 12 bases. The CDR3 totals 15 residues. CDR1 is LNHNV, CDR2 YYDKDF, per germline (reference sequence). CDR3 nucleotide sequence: TGTGCCACCAGCAGAGATACGGGGGAGGGTCAGCCCCAGCATTTT. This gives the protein CATSRDTGEGQPQHF.

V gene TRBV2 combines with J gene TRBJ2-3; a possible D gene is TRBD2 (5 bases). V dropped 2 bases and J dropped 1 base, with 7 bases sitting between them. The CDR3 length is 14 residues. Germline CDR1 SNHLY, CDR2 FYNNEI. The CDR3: CASSEQAGTDTQYF. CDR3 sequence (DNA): TGTGCCAGCAGTGAACAAGCGGGCACAGATACGCAGTATTTT.

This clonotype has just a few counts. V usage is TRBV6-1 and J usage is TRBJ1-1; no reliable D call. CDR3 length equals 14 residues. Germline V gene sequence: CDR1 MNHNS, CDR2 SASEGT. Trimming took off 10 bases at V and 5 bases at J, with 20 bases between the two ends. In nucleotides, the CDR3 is TGTGCCACCTCACGGACCCCGGGAGGTACTGAAGCTTTCTTT. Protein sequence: CATSRTPGGTEAFF.

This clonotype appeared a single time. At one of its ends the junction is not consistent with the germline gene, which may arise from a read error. The CDR3 DNA reads TGTGCCAGCAGCTCGGTTTGGTTGCGCGGAACTGGAGCTTTCTTT. Its translation: CASSSVWLRGTGAFF. The chain carries TRBV7-2 and TRBJ1-1; no definite D call. The CDR3 is made up of 15 amino acids. CDR1 SGHTA and CDR2 FQGNSA come from the germline V gene.

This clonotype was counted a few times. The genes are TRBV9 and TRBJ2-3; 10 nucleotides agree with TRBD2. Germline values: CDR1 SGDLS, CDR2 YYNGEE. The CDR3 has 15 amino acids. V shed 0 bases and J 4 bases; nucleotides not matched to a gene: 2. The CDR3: CASSVGGLAADTQYF. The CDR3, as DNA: TGTGCCAGCAGCGTAGGTGGACTAGCGGCAGATACGCAGTATTTT.

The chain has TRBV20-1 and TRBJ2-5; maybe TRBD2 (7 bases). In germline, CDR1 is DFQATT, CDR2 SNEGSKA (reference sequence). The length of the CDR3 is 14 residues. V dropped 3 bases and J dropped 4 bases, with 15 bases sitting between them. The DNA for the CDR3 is TGCAGTGCTAGGGGGGGGGCGGGAGTAGAGACCCAGTACTTC. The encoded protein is CSARGGAGVETQYF.

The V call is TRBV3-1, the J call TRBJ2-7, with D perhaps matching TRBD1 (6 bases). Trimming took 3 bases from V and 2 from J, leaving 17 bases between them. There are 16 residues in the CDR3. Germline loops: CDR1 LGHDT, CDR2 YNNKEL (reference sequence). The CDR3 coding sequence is TGTGCCAGCAGCCACCTCATCGGCAGGGGAGCCTACGAGCAGTACTTC. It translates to CASSHLIGRGAYEQYF.

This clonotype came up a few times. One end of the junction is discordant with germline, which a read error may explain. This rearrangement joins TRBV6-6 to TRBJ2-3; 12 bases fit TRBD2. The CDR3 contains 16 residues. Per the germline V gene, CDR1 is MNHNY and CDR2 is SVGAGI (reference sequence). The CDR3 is CASSGLAGGPTDAQYF. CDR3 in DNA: TGTGCCAGCAGCGGTCTAGCGGGAGGGCCAACAGATGCGCAGTATTTT.

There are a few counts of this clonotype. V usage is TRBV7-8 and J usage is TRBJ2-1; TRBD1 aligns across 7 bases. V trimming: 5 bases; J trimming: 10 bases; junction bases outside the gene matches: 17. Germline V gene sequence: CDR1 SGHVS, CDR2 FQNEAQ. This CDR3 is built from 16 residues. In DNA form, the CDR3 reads TGTGCCAGCAGCCTAAGACCCGCAGGGGGTCACTACGAGCAGTTCTTC. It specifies CASSLRPAGGHYEQFF.

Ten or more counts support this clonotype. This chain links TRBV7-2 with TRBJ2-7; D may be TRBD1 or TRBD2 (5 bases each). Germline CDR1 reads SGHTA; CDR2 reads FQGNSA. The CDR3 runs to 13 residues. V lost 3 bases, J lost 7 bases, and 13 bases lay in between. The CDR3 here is CASSFSGPGEQYF. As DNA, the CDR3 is TGTGCCAGCAGCTTTTCGGGACCGGGGGAGCAGTACTTC.

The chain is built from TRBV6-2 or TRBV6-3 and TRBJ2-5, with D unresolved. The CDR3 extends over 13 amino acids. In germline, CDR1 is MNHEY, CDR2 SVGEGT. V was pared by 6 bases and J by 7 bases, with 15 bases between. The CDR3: CASSWNLAVTQYF. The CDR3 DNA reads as TGTGCCAGCAGCTGGAACCTTGCGGTGACCCAGTACTTC.

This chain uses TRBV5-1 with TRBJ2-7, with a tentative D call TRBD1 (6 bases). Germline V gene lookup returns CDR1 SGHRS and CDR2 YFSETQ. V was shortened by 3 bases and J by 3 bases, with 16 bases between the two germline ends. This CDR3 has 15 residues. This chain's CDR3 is CASSSLDSQGYEQYF. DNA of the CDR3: TGCGCCAGCAGCTCCCTGGACAGTCAAGGCTACGAGCAGTACTTC.

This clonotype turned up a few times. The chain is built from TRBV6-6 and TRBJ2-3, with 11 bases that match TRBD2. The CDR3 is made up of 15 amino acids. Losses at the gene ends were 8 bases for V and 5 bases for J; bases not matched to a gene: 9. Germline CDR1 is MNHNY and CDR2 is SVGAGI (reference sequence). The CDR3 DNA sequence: TGTGCCAGCTGTAGTAGCGGGAGGGCCGGAGATACGCAGTATTTT. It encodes CASCSSGRAGDTQYF.

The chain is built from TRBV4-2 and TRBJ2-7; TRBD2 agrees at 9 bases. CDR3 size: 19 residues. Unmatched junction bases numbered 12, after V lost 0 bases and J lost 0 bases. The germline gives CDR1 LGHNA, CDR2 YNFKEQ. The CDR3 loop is CASSQDLSSGGPSSYEQYF. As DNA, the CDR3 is TGTGCCAGCAGCCAAGATCTGAGTAGCGGGGGCCCGAGCTCCTACGAGCAGTACTTC.

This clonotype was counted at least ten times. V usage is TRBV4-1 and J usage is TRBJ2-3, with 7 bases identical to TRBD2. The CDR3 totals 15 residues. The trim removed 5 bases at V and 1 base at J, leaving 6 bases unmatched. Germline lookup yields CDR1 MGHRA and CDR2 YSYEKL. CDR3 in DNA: TGCGCCAGCAGCGCGAGCGGGATCGGCACAGATACGCAGTATTTT. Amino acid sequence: CASSASGIGTDTQYF.

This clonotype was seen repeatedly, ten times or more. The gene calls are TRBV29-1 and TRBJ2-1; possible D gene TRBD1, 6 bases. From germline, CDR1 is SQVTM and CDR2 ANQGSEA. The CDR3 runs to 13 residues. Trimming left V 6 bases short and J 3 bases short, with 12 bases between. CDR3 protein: CSVRRDNYNEQFF. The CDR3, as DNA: TGCAGCGTACGCCGGGACAACTACAATGAGCAGTTCTTC.

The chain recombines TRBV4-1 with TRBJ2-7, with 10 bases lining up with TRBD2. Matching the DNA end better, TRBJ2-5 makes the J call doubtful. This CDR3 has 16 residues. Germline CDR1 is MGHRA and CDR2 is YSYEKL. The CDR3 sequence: CASSQNPSGGGETQYF. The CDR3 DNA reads TGCGCCAGCAGCCAGAACCCTAGCGGGGGAGGAGAGACCCAGTACTTC.

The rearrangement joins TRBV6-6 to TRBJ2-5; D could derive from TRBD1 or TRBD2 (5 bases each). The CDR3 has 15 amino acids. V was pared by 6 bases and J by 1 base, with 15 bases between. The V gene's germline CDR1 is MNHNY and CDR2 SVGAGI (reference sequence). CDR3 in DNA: TGTGCCAGCAGCTCCCGCCCGAGGGGCCAAGAGACCCAGTACTTC. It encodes CASSSRPRGQETQYF.

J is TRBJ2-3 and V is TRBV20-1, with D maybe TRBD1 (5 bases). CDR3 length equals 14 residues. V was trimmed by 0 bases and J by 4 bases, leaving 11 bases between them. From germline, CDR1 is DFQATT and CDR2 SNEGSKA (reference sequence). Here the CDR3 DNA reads TGCAGTGCTAGAGATCCCAGGGCGGCAGATACGCAGTATTTT. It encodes CSARDPRAADTQYF.